This entry is about one TCR beta chain. The data are from a study of blood T cell repertoires in COVID-19. Study overall: Donors in the United States, Italy and Spain gave samples during acute or convalescent COVID-19. From T cells, B-cell-depleted T cells, or PBMCs came the material, which was cDNA or gDNA.

Study processing details: Amplification of reference gene primers was used by the study to estimate nucleated cell counts. Some clones are missing from TCRdb's copy, which holds only in-frame ones; the method was immunoSEQ multiplex PCR. D and trimming were read from the DNA, whereas the V and J calls and clone size are those reported in that table. The sample includes roughly 120,000 clones, approximately 87% seen only once; the top ten take about 2%. Trimming took 4 bases from V and 3 from J; bases not matched to a gene: 7. The CDR3 totals 15 residues. Germline V CDR1 and CDR2: ENHRY, SYGVKD. Sequencing used peripheral blood. The gene calls are TRBV10-3 and TRBJ1-1; 8 nucleotides align to TRBD1. This clonotype was sampled from a woman aged 50 to 60 with acute or convalescent COVID-19. CDR3 nucleotide sequence: TGTGCCATCAGTGGAGACAGGGGCCTCTACACTGAAGCTTTCTTT. Its translation is CAISGDRGLYTEAFF.